The clone carrying this T cell receptor beta chain was seen only a few times. Its matching antigen is unknown. The sample holds other DNA sequences that translate to the same CDR3. Generated by immunoSEQ multiplex PCR, the TCRdb table keeps only in-frame clones and is missing some. This sample has some 1,100,000 clones, with roughly 74% found just once. The data stem from a study of shared clonotypes between healthy human individuals. Findings of the study overall: Sharing across four donors was seen in 4.5% to 6.5% of naive CD4 clonotypes.

The specimen sequenced was memory CD4+ T cells from PBMCs. The subset here: CD45RA-negative fraction. This clonotype originated in a young man in good health. Some clones in this sample may be carry-over from other donors' samples.

CDR3 sequence: CASSVDSQETQYF. CDR3 bases: TGTGCCAGCAGCGTAGATAGCCAAGAGACCCAGTACTTC. The V gene is TRBV9, the J gene TRBJ2-5; D is unclear. Trimming cost V 0 bases and J 1 base, with 4 bases left between them. In germline, CDR1 is SGDLS, CDR2 YYNGEE. The CDR3 covers 13 residues. The full variable domain, in which reference TRBV9 and TRBJ2-5 provide the parts outside the CDR3, is DSGVTQTPKHLITATGQRVTLRCSPRSGDLSVYWYQQSLDQGLQFLIQYYNGEERAKGNILERFSAQQFPDLHSELNLSSLELGDSALYFCASSVDSQETQYFGPGTRLLVL.